What follows are 21 T cell receptor beta chains derived from one specimen sequenced in a study of PD-1 blockade in mismatch repair-deficient tumors. Clones were sequenced by immunoSEQ multiplex PCR, and TCRdb holds only the in-frame ones, with some missing. The table shows roughly 15,000 clones, with approximately 84% occurring only once. Sequences were derived from PBMCs, sampled 4 weeks after starting pembrolizumab. These receptors were collected from an adult with mismatch repair-deficient cancer.

J is TRBJ1-5 and V is TRBV5-5; 8 bases map to TRBD1. With 0 bases clipped from V and 6 bases from J, the junction kept 8 bases outside the gene matches. This CDR3 has 16 amino acids. Germline V gene sequence: CDR1 SGHKS, CDR2 YYEKEE (reference sequence). CDR3 sequence (DNA): TGTGCCAGCAGCTTGGGTGCGACAGGGGCGATTCAGCCCCAGCATTTT. It codes for CASSLGATGAIQPQHF.

The CDR3 reads CASGLEQGAYTEAFF. CDR3 DNA: TGTGCTAGTGGTTTGGAACAGGGGGCGTACACTGAAGCTTTCTTT. The chain recombines TRBV12-5 with TRBJ1-1; the match to TRBD1 covers 9 bases. The CDR3 consists of 15 residues. V lost 1 base, J lost 3 bases, and 3 bases stayed unmatched. CDR1 and CDR2 (germline): LGHNT, FRNRAP. Variable domain in full (rest from reference TRBV12-5 and TRBJ1-1): DARVTQTPRHKVTEMGQEVTMRCQPILGHNTVFWYRQTMMQGLELLAYFRNRAPLDDSGMPKDRFSAEMPDATLATLKIQPSEPRDSAVYFCASGLEQGAYTEAFFGQGTRLTVV.

A remark on this clone: The sample holds other DNA sequences that translate to the same CDR3. J is TRBJ2-3 and V is TRBV18; tentative D call: TRBD1 (5 bases). The germline V gene has CDR1 KGHSH and CDR2 LQKENI. The V end was cut by 3 bases, the J end by 2 bases, with 15 bases between. There are 16 residues in the CDR3. The CDR3 DNA reads as TGTGCCAGCTCACCGCCAGACCAGGGTGCCACAGATACGCAGTATTTT. Amino acid sequence: CASSPPDQGATDTQYF. The full variable domain, its missing parts supplied by reference TRBV18 and TRBJ2-3, is NAGVMQNPRHLVRRRGQEARLRCSPMKGHSHVYWYRQLPEEGLKFMVYLQKENIIDESGMPKERFSAEFPKEGPSILRIQQVVRGDSAAYFCASSPPDQGATDTQYFGPGTRLTVL.

The chain links TRBV7-3 to TRBJ2-7; unclear D gene. The CDR3 has 13 amino acids. Trimming left V 5 bases short and J 7 bases short, with 15 bases between. CDR1 and CDR2 (germline): SGHTA, FQGTGA. The CDR3 sequence: CASSPNPPGEQYF. CDR3 DNA sequence: TGTGCCAGCAGCCCGAACCCCCCGGGTGAGCAGTACTTC.

The chain is built from TRBV5-8 and TRBJ1-2; TRBD1 agrees at 8 bases. Germline CDR1 is SGHTS and CDR2 is YDEGEE. The J segment lost 6 bases and the V segment lost 4 bases, leaving 8 bases of the junction unmatched. The CDR3 has 14 amino acids. The CDR3: CASSPPGQGDGYTF. DNA for the CDR3: TGTGCCAGCAGCCCACCTGGACAGGGCGATGGCTACACCTTC.

The J gene is TRBJ2-3, the V gene TRBV29-1; 12 bases are shared with TRBD2. From germline, CDR1 is SQVTM and CDR2 ANQGSEA. V lost 3 bases and J lost 4; bases outside the gene matches: 8. The length of the CDR3 is 16 residues. The DNA of the CDR3 is TGCAGCGTTGAGGGTTTTTCTAGCGGGAGGGCAGATACGCAGTATTTT. It specifies CSVEGFSSGRADTQYF.

The chain combines TRBV27 with TRBJ2-7, with TRBD2 identical over 7 bases. Germline lookup yields CDR1 MNHEY and CDR2 SMNVEV (reference sequence). V was pared by 4 bases and J by 5 bases, with 17 bases of the junction left unmatched. CDR3 length: 17 amino acids. CDR3 DNA: TGTGCCAGCAGTTGGGTGGGAGGATGGGGGGGGAAAAACGAGCAGTACTTC. This sequence encodes CASSWVGGWGGKNEQYF.

This chain joins TRBV5-5 and TRBJ2-2; a possible D gene is TRBD2 (6 bases). The CDR3 runs to 15 residues. Between the trimmed V and J ends, which lost 7 bases and 1 base, there was a span of 14 bases. The V gene's germline CDR1 is SGHKS and CDR2 YYEKEE (reference sequence). This CDR3 is CASDGTGGNTGELFF. In DNA form, the CDR3 reads TGTGCCAGCGACGGTACCGGGGGGAACACCGGGGAGCTGTTTTTT.

The V call is TRBV9, the J call TRBJ2-1, with TRBD2 matching 13 bases. The CDR3 runs 19 residues. V shed 0 bases and J 0 bases; nucleotides not matched to a gene: 6. CDR1 and CDR2 from the germline V gene are SGDLS and YYNGEE. CDR3 amino acids: CASSVGLAGGISSYNEQFF. The CDR3 DNA follows: TGTGCCAGCAGCGTAGGACTAGCGGGAGGAATTTCCTCCTACAATGAGCAGTTCTTC.

This chain connects TRBV11-1 to TRBJ1-1; tentative D call: TRBD1 (6 bases). The CDR3 sequence is 13 residues long. The ends were cut back, 4 bases at V and 7 bases at J, with 13 bases in the middle. The V gene's germline CDR1 is SGHAT and CDR2 FQDESV (reference sequence). CDR3 residues: CASSYPLDSEAFF. The CDR3 nucleotides read TGTGCCAGCAGCTACCCCCTGGACAGTGAAGCTTTCTTT.

The V gene is TRBV30, the J gene TRBJ1-1; D unresolved. The length of the CDR3 is 11 residues. The V and J ends lost 0 bases and 11 bases respectively, with 10 bases between them. CDR1 is GTSNPN and CDR2 is SVGIG in the germline V gene (reference sequence). CDR3 loop: CAWSVTIRAFF. The DNA for the CDR3 is TGTGCCTGGAGTGTGACTATTCGGGCTTTCTTT.

The chain employs TRBV28 and TRBJ2-7, with D maybe TRBD1 (6 bases). Germline V gene lookup returns CDR1 MDHEN and CDR2 SYDVKM. The CDR3 covers 11 residues. V was pared by 10 bases and J by 2 bases, with 9 bases between. The CDR3 region has the DNA TGTGCCACCGAGGGGGCCTACGAGCAGTACTTC. Translated: CATEGAYEQYF.

The chain joins TRBV5-6 to TRBJ2-5; possible D gene TRBD2, 5 bases. The CDR3 consists of 13 residues. The germline gives CDR1 SGHDT, CDR2 YYEEEE. The V gene lost 4 bases and the J gene lost 1 base, with 8 bases spanning the gap. The CDR3 protein is CASSHGVQETQYF. CDR3 bases: TGTGCCAGCAGCCACGGGGTCCAAGAGACCCAGTACTTC.

V is TRBV5-4 and J is TRBJ1-2, with TRBD1 as a possible D gene (6 bases). This CDR3 is 14 amino acids long. Germline lookup yields CDR1 SGHNT and CDR2 YYREEE (reference sequence). Trimming removed 0 bases at V and 8 bases at J, with 14 bases between. The CDR3 DNA reads TGTGCCAGCAGCTTGGGGGTCTCGGACAGCGGCTACACCTTC. Its protein product is CASSLGVSDSGYTF. Together with reference TRBV5-4 and TRBJ1-2, the CDR3 gives the full variable domain: ETGVTQSPTHLIKTRGQQVTLRCSSQSGHNTVSWYQQALGQGPQFIFQYYREEENGRGNFPPRFSGLQFPNYSSELNVNALELDDSALYLCASSLGVSDSGYTFGSGTRLTVV.

This clone was found once. The chain links TRBV5-1 to TRBJ1-1, with 9 bases identical to TRBD1. V lost 0 bases, J lost 7 bases, and 4 bases stayed unmatched. Germline lookup yields CDR1 SGHRS and CDR2 YFSETQ. This CDR3 comprises 14 residues. The CDR3 DNA reads TGCGCCAGCAGCTTGGGAGGACAGGGGATTGAAGCTTTCTTT. The encoded protein is CASSLGGQGIEAFF.

The V gene is TRBV28, the J gene TRBJ1-1, with D perhaps TRBD1 (6 bases). The CDR3 is made up of 14 amino acids. CDR1 and CDR2 (germline): MDHEN, SYDVKM. The V and J ends lost 5 bases and 11 bases respectively, with 21 bases between them. CDR3 loop: CASSLGGGLVRAFF. CDR3 DNA: TGTGCCAGCAGTCTGGGCGGGGGGCTTGTAAGGGCTTTCTTT.

This clone has a single count. This chain links TRBV4-2 with TRBJ1-3; possibly TRBD1 for D (5 bases). The length of the CDR3 is 16 residues. Germline V gene sequence: CDR1 LGHNA, CDR2 YNFKEQ. Trimming removed 0 bases at V and 4 bases at J, with 13 bases between. DNA for the CDR3: TGTGCCAGCAGCCAAGATCCGGGGGGAGCGGGAAACACCATATATTTT. Its translation is CASSQDPGGAGNTIYF.

Here the CDR3 DNA reads TGTGCCAGTCACTACAGGGTTGGAACTGAAGCTTTCTTT. Its translation is CASHYRVGTEAFF. The chain is built from TRBV19 and TRBJ1-1, with D possibly TRBD1 on 6 matching bases. V shed 8 bases and J shed 5 bases, with 15 bases lying between them. The germline CDR1 and CDR2 sequences are LNHDA and SQIVND (reference sequence). This CDR3 is 13 amino acids long.

The chain carries TRBV28 and TRBJ2-1, with D uncertain. The germline CDR1 and CDR2 sequences are MDHEN and SYDVKM. The V end was cut by 7 bases, the J end by 5 bases, with 12 bases between. CDR3 size: 13 residues. CDR3 coding DNA: TGTGCCAGCACTCACTATCTGGACAATGAGCAGTTCTTC. This translates into CASTHYLDNEQFF.

This chain joins TRBV5-1 and TRBJ1-1; D perhaps matches TRBD1 (5 bases). This CDR3 is 12 amino acids long. CDR1 SGHRS and CDR2 YFSETQ come from the germline V gene. V lost 5 bases to trimming and J lost 7 bases, with 12 bases between them. In DNA, the CDR3 is TGCGCCAGCAGGGGGCCCCCTAGTGAAGCTTTCTTT. This translates into CASRGPPSEAFF.

Here the CDR3 reads CATSTTGGYYGYTF. The CDR3 bases are TGTGCCACCAGCACGACAGGGGGCTACTATGGCTACACCTTC. V gene TRBV15 combines with J gene TRBJ1-2, with 10 nucleotides matching TRBD1. Germline assignment: CDR1 LNHNV and CDR2 YYDKDF (reference sequence). The CDR3 loop spans 14 amino acids. V shed 4 bases, J shed 3 bases, and the junction held 2 bases outside the gene matches.